What follows are 20 T cell receptor beta chains derived from one specimen sequenced in a study of shared clonotypes between healthy human individuals (dated by TCRdb to 2020 to 2022). Library preparation used the immunoSEQ multiplex PCR assay. TCRdb re-hosts the immuneACCESS table, in-frame sequences only. Its copies lack some clones; in the studies checked, an unresolved V gene accounts for under half of them, and the cause for the rest is not known. The sample records 85,000 to 100,000 clones, 67% of which are singletons. Clones ranked in the top ten supply 45% of the sample. What was sequenced was memory CD8+ T cells sorted from blood. The cell subset or site label corresponds to: CD45RO+ cells pooled with CCR7-negative TemRA cells. The source is a man in his thirties or forties in good health.

This clone appeared a few times. The chain uses TRBV7-3 and TRBJ2-7; 13 bases match TRBD2. Germline V gene lookup returns CDR1 SGHTA and CDR2 FQGTGA. There are 18 residues in the CDR3. V was clipped by 5 bases and J by 3 bases; unmatched bases: 13. The CDR3 DNA reads as TGTGCCAGCAGCCCTCAGACTAGCGGGAGGCTTAGTTACTACGAGCAGTACTTC. The encoded protein is CASSPQTSGRLSYYEQYF.

This chain links TRBV10-1 with TRBJ2-1; perhaps TRBD2 as D (5 bases). Germline V lookup: CDR1 WNHNN, CDR2 SYGVQD (reference sequence). V was shortened by 0 bases and J by 4 bases, with 16 bases between the two germline ends. The CDR3 totals 17 residues. This CDR3 reads CASSESAGLPPYNEQFF. The CDR3 region has the DNA TGCGCCAGCAGTGAGTCAGCCGGACTTCCACCTTACAATGAGCAGTTCTTC.

Only a few counts were recorded for this clone. This chain uses TRBV7-9 with TRBJ2-2; D is undetermined. Germline CDR1 is SEHNR and CDR2 is FQNEAQ (reference sequence). Deletions cut 6 bases from V and 3 bases from J, with 17 bases between. The CDR3 sequence is 16 residues long. The CDR3 region has the DNA TGTGCCAGCAGACAAGGCTCCGGGCCGTACACCGGGGAGCTGTTTTTT. Its translation: CASRQGSGPYTGELFF.

V and J are TRBV4-2 and TRBJ1-5, with D possibly matching TRBD1 (5 bases). CDR3 length: 12 residues. Trimming cost V 1 base and J 7 bases, with 5 bases left between them. Germline V gene sequence: CDR1 LGHNA, CDR2 YNFKEQ. The DNA of the CDR3 is TGTGCCAGCAGCCAAGGGGGGCAGCCCCAGCATTTT. Translated: CASSQGGQPQHF.

This clone has ten or more counts. J is TRBJ1-3 and V is TRBV9; unclear D gene. Trimming cost V 4 bases and J 0 bases, with 14 bases left between them. The CDR3 loop spans 16 amino acids. Looked up from germline, CDR1 is SGDLS and CDR2 is YYNGEE. CDR3 coding DNA: TGTGCCAGCAGCTCACACACTGCCTCCTCTGGAAACACCATATATTTT. This gives the protein CASSSHTASSGNTIYF. Variable domain in full (rest from reference TRBV9 and TRBJ1-3): DSGVTQTPKHLITATGQRVTLRCSPRSGDLSVYWYQQSLDQGLQFLIQYYNGEERAKGNILERFSAQQFPDLHSELNLSSLELGDSALYFCASSSHTASSGNTIYFGEGSWLTVV.

The chain uses TRBV5-1 and TRBJ2-1; TRBD1 matches at 8 bases. This CDR3 is built from 16 residues. J lost 4 bases, V lost 0 bases, and 6 bases had no gene match. Germline loops: CDR1 SGHRS, CDR2 YFSETQ. CDR3 sequence: CASSLEQGAKYNEQFF. Here the CDR3 DNA reads TGCGCCAGCAGCTTGGAGCAGGGGGCGAAATACAATGAGCAGTTCTTC. The full variable domain, its missing parts supplied by reference TRBV5-1 and TRBJ2-1, is KAGVTQTPRYLIKTRGQQVTLSCSPISGHRSVSWYQQTPGQGLQFLFEYFSETQRNKGNFPGRFSGRQFSNSRSEMNVSTLELGDSALYLCASSLEQGAKYNEQFFGPGTRLTVL.

The gene calls are TRBV19 and TRBJ1-5, with D unresolved. Germline V gives CDR1 LNHDA, CDR2 SQIVND (reference sequence). The CDR3 covers 17 residues. V dropped 1 base and J dropped 1 base, with 14 bases sitting between them. This CDR3 is CASSIGTGRRSNQPQHF. The DNA for the CDR3 is TGTGCCAGTAGTATAGGAACGGGAAGGAGGAGCAATCAGCCCCAGCATTTT.

The V gene is TRBV29-1, the J gene TRBJ1-1, with D perhaps matching TRBD1 (5 bases). The length of the CDR3 is 11 residues. Germline assignment: CDR1 SQVTM and CDR2 ANQGSEA. V was clipped by 4 bases and J by 11 bases, with 14 bases between them. CDR3 amino acids: CSVGGREDAFF. CDR3 DNA sequence: TGCAGCGTTGGTGGCAGGGAAGACGCTTTCTTT.

The rearrangement links TRBV5-4 to TRBJ2-2; 7 bases map to TRBD2. This CDR3 region has 15 residues. V was clipped by 5 bases and J by 0 bases; unmatched bases: 4. CDR1 is SGHNT, CDR2 YYREEE, per germline (reference sequence). CDR3 sequence: CASRTGLANTGELFF. The CDR3 DNA sequence: TGTGCCAGCAGAACCGGACTAGCGAACACCGGGGAGCTGTTTTTT.

This chain links TRBV11-2 with TRBJ1-1; no firm D call. Looked up from germline, CDR1 is SGHAT and CDR2 is FQNNGV. The V end was cut by 3 bases, the J end by 1 base, with 3 bases between. This CDR3 is 12 amino acids long. The CDR3 DNA reads as TGTGCCAGCAGCTTCGAGAACACTGAAGCTTTCTTT. It codes for CASSFENTEAFF.

V and J are TRBV2 and TRBJ1-2; unclear D gene. CDR3 size: 13 residues. Trimming left V 3 bases short and J 3 bases short, with 8 bases between. CDR1 is SNHLY and CDR2 is FYNNEI in the germline V gene. CDR3 DNA: TGTGCCAGCAGTGATTTTGGGGACTATGGCTACACCTTC. It specifies CASSDFGDYGYTF.

The J gene is TRBJ2-7, the V gene TRBV6-1, with 9 bases aligning to TRBD1. After removal of 1 base from V and 6 bases from J, the junction contained 13 bases not matched to a gene. The CDR3 has 17 amino acids. Per the germline V gene, CDR1 is MNHNS and CDR2 is SASEGT. CDR3 residues: CASSEDLGTGFSSEQYF. DNA of the CDR3: TGTGCCAGCAGTGAAGATTTGGGGACAGGGTTCTCGAGCGAGCAGTACTTC.

This clone was seen repeatedly, ten times or more. The chain has TRBV19 and TRBJ2-3; possible D gene TRBD2, 6 bases. This CDR3 comprises 15 residues. V was pared by 1 base and J by 6 bases, with 14 bases between. Germline CDR1 is LNHDA and CDR2 is SQIVND (reference sequence). The CDR3 protein is CASSIVWRGGDTQYF. The DNA for the CDR3 is TGTGCCAGTAGTATAGTTTGGCGGGGCGGGGATACGCAGTATTTT.

In its sample, this clone was seen a few times. The chain has TRBV4-2 and TRBJ2-7, with 7 bases that match TRBD2. V lost 0 bases to trimming and J lost 0 bases; unmatched junction nucleotides: 2. There are 15 residues in the CDR3. CDR1 is LGHNA and CDR2 is YNFKEQ in the germline V gene. CDR3 residues: CASSQEGGSSYEQYF. The CDR3 region has the DNA TGTGCCAGCAGCCAAGAGGGAGGGAGCTCCTACGAGCAGTACTTC.

The chain uses TRBV14 and TRBJ2-2; unclear D gene. This CDR3 has 17 amino acids. The ends were cut back, 1 base at V and 5 bases at J, with 17 bases in the middle. Per the germline V gene, CDR1 is SGHDN and CDR2 is FVKESK. The CDR3 loop is CASSQAGSALRTGELFF. The CDR3 nucleotides read TGTGCCAGCAGCCAAGCGGGCAGCGCCCTTCGGACCGGGGAGCTGTTTTTT. The whole variable domain, remainder taken from reference TRBV14 and TRBJ2-2, is EAGVTQFPSHSVIEKGQTVTLRCDPISGHDNLYWYRRVMGKEIKFLLHFVKESKQDESGMPNNRFLAERTGGTYSTLKVQPAELEDSGVYFCASSQAGSALRTGELFFGEGSRLTVL.

This clone was recorded once. V gene TRBV27 combines with J gene TRBJ1-2; D is uncertain. Trimming stripped 4 bases from V and 2 bases from J, with 14 bases between. The CDR3 has 15 amino acids. Germline loops: CDR1 MNHEY, CDR2 SMNVEV (reference sequence). The DNA of the CDR3 is TGTGCCAGCAGTTCCGGCTTCGCAGCAAACTATGGCTACACCTTC. The encoded protein is CASSSGFAANYGYTF.

The chain couples TRBV9 to TRBJ2-3; D uncertain. Germline CDR1 and CDR2: SGDLS and YYNGEE. V lost 0 bases to trimming and J lost 1 base, with 9 bases between them. The CDR3 contains 15 residues. CDR3 residues: CASSVGLTGTDTQYF. CDR3 coding DNA: TGTGCCAGCAGCGTAGGTCTAACCGGCACAGATACGCAGTATTTT.

This chain connects TRBV20-1 to TRBJ1-4, with 8 bases lining up with TRBD1. The length of the CDR3 is 11 residues. The germline gives CDR1 DFQATT, CDR2 SNEGSKA (reference sequence). Germline trimming cut 7 bases from V and 11 bases from J; bases unmatched to any gene: 6. CDR3 DNA: TGCAGTGGCAAGACAGGGGTGAAACTGTTTTTT. This codes for CSGKTGVKLFF.

On this clone itself: A far larger clone lies a single base away; this is likely a read error. Other DNA variants within this sample encode the same CDR3. The chain couples TRBV28 to TRBJ2-1; D not resolved. V was cut by 7 bases and J by 10 bases, with 20 bases left in between. The CDR3 is 14 residues long. Germline V gives CDR1 MDHEN, CDR2 SYDVKM. In DNA, the CDR3 is TGTGCCAGCACATCTCTAGGTGGAAACGACGAGCAGTTCTTC. This translates into CASTSLGGNDEQFF. Full variable domain (outside the CDR3, taken from reference TRBV28 and TRBJ2-1): DVKVTQSSRYLVKRTGEKVFLECVQDMDHENMFWYRQDPGLGLRLIYFSYDVKMKEKGDIPEGYSVSREKKERFSLILESASTNQTSMYLCASTSLGGNDEQFFGPGTRLTVL.

This clone was seen repeatedly, ten times or more. CDR3 residues: CSVEDSKERRFQIAGGETQYF. DNA for the CDR3: TGCAGCGTTGAAGATTCCAAAGAACGACGTTTCCAAATAGCGGGAGGGGAGACCCAGTACTTC. The chain couples TRBV29-1 to TRBJ2-5; TRBD2 agrees at 11 bases. V was clipped by 0 bases and J by 5 bases; unmatched bases: 23. Per the germline V gene, CDR1 is SQVTM and CDR2 is ANQGSEA. The CDR3 runs to 21 residues.